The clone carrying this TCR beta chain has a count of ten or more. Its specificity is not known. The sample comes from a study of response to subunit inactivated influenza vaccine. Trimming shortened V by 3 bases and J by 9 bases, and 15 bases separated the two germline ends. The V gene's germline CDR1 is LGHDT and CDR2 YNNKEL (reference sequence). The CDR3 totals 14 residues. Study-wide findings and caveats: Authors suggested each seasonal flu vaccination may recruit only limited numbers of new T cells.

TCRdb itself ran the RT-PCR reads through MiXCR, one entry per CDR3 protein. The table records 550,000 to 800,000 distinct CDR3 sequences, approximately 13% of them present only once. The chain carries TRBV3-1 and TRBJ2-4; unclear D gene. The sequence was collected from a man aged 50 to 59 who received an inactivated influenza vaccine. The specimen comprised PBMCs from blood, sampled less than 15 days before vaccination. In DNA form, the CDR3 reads TGTGCCAGCAGCCAGACGGTGTCGATAGGCATTCAGTACTTC. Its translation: CASSQTVSIGIQYF.